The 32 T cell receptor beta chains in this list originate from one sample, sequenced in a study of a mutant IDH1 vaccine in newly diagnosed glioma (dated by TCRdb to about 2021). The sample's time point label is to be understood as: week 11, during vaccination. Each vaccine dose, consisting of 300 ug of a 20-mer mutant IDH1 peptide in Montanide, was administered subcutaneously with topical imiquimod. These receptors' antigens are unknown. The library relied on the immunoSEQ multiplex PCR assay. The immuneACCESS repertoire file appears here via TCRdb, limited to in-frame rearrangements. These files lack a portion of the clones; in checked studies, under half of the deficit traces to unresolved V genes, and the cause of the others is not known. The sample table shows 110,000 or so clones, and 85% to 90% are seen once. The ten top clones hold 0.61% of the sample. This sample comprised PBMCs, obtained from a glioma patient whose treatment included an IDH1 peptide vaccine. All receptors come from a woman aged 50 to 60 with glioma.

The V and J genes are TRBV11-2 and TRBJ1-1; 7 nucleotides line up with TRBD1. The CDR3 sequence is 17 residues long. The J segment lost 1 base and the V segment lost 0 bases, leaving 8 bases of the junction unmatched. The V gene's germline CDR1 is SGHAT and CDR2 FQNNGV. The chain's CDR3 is CASSLEGDRRWNTEAFF. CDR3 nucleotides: TGTGCCAGCAGCTTAGAAGGGGACAGAAGATGGAACACTGAAGCTTTCTTT. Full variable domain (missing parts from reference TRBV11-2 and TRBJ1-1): EAGVAQSPRYKIIEKRQSVAFWCNPISGHATLYWYQQILGQGPKLLIQFQNNGVVDDSQLPKDRFSAERLKGVDSTLKIQPAKLEDSAVYLCASSLEGDRRWNTEAFFGQGTRLTVV.

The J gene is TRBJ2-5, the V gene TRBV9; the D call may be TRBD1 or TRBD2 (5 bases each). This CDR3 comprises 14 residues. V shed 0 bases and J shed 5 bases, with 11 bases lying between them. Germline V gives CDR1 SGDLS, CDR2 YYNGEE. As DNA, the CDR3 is TGTGCCAGCAGCGTAGGAGGGTCAGGGGAGACCCAGTACTTC. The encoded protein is CASSVGGSGETQYF.

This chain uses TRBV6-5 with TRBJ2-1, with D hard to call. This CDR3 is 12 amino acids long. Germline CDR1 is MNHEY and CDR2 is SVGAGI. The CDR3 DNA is TGTGCACTGAGGCCTCCCAGCGATGAGCAGTTCTTC. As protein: CALRPPSDEQFF.

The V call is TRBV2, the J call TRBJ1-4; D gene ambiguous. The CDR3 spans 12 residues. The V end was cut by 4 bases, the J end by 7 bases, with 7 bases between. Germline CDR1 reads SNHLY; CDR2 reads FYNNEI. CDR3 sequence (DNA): TGTGCCAGCAGTGTCTTGCGTGAAAAACTGTTTTTT. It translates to CASSVLREKLFF.

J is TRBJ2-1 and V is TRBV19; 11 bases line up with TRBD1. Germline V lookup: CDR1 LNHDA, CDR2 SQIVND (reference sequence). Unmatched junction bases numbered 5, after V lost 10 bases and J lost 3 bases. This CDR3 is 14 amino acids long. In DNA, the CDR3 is TGTGCCACCTCGGGGACAGGGGGCTACAATGAGCAGTTCTTC. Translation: CATSGTGGYNEQFF.

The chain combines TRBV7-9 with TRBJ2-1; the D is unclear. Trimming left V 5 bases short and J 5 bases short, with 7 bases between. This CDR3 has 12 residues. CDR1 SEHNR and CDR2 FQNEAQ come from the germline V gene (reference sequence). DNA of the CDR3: TGTGCCAGCAGCCCGCTCAACAATGAGCAGTTCTTC. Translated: CASSPLNNEQFF.

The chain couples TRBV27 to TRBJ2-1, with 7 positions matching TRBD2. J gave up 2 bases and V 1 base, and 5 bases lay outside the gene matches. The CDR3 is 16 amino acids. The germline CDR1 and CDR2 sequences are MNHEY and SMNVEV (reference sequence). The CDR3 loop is CASSLYTSEAYNEQFF. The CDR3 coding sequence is TGTGCCAGCAGTTTATATACTAGCGAGGCCTACAATGAGCAGTTCTTC.

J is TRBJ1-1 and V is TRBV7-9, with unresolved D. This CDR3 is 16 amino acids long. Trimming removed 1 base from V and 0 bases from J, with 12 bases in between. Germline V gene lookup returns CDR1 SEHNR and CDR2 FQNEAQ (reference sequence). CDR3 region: CASSLVFGSMNTEAFF. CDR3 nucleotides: TGTGCCAGCAGCTTAGTCTTTGGCAGCATGAACACTGAAGCTTTCTTT.

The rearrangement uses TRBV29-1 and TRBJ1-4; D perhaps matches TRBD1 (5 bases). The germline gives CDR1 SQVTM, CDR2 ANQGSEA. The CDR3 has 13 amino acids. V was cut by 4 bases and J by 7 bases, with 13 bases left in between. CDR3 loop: CSVGFGGGEKLFF. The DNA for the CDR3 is TGCAGCGTTGGTTTTGGGGGTGGTGAAAAACTGTTTTTT.

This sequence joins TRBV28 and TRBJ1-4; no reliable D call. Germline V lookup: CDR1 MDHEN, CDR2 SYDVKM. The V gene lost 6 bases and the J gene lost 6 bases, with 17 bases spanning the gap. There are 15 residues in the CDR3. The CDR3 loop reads CASSDAGRRYEKLFF. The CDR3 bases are TGTGCCAGCAGCGACGCGGGGAGGAGGTATGAAAAACTGTTTTTT.

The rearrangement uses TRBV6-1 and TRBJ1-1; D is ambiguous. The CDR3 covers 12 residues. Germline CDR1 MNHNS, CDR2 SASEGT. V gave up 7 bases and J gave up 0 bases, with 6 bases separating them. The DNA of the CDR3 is TGTGCCAGCATCGATATGAACACTGAAGCTTTCTTT. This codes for CASIDMNTEAFF.

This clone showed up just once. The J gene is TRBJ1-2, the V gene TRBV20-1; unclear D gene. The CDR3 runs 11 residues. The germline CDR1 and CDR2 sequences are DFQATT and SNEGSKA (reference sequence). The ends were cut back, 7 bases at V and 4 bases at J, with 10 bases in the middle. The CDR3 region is CSGPGPYGYTF. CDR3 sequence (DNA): TGCAGTGGCCCGGGCCCCTATGGCTACACCTTC.

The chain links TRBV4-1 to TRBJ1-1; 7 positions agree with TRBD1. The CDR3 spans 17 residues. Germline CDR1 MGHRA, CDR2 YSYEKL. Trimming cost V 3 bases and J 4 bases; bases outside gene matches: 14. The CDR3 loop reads CASSQPRGGEGATEAFF. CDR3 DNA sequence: TGCGCCAGCAGCCAGCCAAGGGGTGGTGAGGGGGCCACTGAAGCTTTCTTT.

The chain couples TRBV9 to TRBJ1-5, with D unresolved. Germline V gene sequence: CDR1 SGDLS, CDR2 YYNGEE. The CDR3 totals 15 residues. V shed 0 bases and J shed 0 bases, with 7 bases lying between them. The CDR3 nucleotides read TGTGCCAGCAGCGTAGAGGGTTCTAGCAATCAGCCCCAGCATTTT. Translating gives CASSVEGSSNQPQHF.

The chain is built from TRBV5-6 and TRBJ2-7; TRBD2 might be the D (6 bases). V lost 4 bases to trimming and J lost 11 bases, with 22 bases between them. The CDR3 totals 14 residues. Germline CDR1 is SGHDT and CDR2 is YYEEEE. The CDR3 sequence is CASSPITPPRREYF. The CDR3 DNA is TGTGCCAGCAGCCCCATAACTCCCCCCCGGAGGGAGTACTTC.

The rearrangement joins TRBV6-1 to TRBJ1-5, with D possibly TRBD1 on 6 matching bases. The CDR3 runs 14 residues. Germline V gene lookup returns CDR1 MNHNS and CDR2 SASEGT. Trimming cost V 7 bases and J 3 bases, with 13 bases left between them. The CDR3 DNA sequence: TGTGCCAGCACCCGGGACACTGTCAATCAGCCCCAGCATTTT. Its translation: CASTRDTVNQPQHF.

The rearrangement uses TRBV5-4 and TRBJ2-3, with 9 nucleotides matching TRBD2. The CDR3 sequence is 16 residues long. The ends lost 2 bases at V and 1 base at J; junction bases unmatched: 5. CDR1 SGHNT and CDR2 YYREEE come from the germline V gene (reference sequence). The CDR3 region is CASSFKREARTDTQYF. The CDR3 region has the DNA TGTGCCAGCAGCTTTAAGCGGGAGGCCCGCACAGATACGCAGTATTTT.

The CDR3 reads CASSTMDGSYEQYF. For the CDR3, the DNA is TGTGCCAGCTCAACGATGGACGGCTCCTACGAGCAGTACTTC. The V call is TRBV18, the J call TRBJ2-7; D is unresolved. V was trimmed by 5 bases and J by 0 bases, leaving 11 bases between them. The CDR3 extends over 14 amino acids. Germline CDR1 is KGHSH and CDR2 is LQKENI.

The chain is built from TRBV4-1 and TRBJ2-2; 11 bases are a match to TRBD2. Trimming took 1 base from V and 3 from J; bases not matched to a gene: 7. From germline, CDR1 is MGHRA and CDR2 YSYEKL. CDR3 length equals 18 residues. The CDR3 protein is CASSQGRGTSGDTGELFF. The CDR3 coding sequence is TGCGCCAGCAGCCAAGGACGGGGGACTAGCGGAGACACCGGGGAGCTGTTTTTT.

This CDR3 reads CASSQEWRLSSYNEQFF. In DNA form, the CDR3 reads TGCGCCAGCAGCCAAGAGTGGAGGCTATCATCCTACAATGAGCAGTTCTTC. V usage is TRBV4-1 and J usage is TRBJ2-1; the D gene is possibly TRBD2 (5 bases). The V gene's germline CDR1 is MGHRA and CDR2 YSYEKL. This CDR3 is 17 amino acids long. The V and J ends lost 0 bases and 1 base respectively, with 13 bases between them.

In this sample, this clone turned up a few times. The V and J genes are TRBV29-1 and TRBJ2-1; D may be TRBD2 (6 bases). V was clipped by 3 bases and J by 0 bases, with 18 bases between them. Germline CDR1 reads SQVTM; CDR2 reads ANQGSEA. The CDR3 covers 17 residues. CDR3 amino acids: CSVEEAGTFFSYNEQFF. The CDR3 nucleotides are TGCAGCGTTGAGGAAGCAGGGACTTTCTTCTCCTACAATGAGCAGTTCTTC.

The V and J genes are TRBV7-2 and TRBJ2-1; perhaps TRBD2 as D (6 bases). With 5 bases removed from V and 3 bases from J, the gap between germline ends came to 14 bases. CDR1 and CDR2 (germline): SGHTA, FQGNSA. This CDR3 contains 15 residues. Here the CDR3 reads CASSVRDSFYNEQFF. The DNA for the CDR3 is TGTGCCAGCAGCGTACGGGACTCATTCTACAATGAGCAGTTCTTC.

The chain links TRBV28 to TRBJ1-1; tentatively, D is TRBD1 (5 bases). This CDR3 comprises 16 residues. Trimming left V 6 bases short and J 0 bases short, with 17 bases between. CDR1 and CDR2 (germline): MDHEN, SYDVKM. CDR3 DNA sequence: TGTGCCAGCAGCGACCCGGGGCCACCTATGAACACTGAAGCTTTCTTT. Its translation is CASSDPGPPMNTEAFF.

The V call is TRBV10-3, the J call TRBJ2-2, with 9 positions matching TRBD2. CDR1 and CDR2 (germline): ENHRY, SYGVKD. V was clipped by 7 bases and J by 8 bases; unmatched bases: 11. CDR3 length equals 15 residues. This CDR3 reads CAIMNAGGIEGELFF. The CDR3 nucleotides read TGTGCCATCATGAACGCGGGAGGGATAGAGGGGGAGCTGTTTTTT.

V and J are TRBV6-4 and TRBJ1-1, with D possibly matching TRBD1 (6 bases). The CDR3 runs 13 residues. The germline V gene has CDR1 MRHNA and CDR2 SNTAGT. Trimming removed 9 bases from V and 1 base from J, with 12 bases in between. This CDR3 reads CASRTAWNTEAFF. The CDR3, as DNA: TGTGCCAGTAGGACAGCCTGGAACACTGAAGCTTTCTTT.

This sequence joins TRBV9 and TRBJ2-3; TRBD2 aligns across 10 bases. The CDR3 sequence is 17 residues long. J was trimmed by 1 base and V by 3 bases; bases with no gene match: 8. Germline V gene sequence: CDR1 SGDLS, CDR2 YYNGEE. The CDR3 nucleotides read TGTGCCAGCAGCGGAGGAGGGGGACTAGCGCGCACAGATACGCAGTATTTT. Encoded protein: CASSGGGGLARTDTQYF.

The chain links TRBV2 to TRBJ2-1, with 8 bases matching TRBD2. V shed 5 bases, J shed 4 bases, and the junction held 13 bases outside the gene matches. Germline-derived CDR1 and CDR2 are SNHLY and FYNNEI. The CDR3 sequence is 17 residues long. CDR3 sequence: CASSSLRSSGFYNEQFF. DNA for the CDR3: TGTGCCAGCAGTTCCCTCCGTTCTAGCGGGTTTTACAATGAGCAGTTCTTC.

CDR3 sequence reads: CASSSRLAGDLGELFF. Here the CDR3 DNA reads TGTGCCAGCAGCTCCCGACTAGCGGGAGATTTAGGGGAGCTGTTTTTT. V gene TRBV11-2 combines with J gene TRBJ2-2; TRBD2 matches 12 bases. The CDR3 covers 16 residues. From germline, CDR1 is SGHAT and CDR2 FQNNGV. The J segment lost 8 bases and the V segment lost 4 bases, leaving 8 bases of the junction unmatched.

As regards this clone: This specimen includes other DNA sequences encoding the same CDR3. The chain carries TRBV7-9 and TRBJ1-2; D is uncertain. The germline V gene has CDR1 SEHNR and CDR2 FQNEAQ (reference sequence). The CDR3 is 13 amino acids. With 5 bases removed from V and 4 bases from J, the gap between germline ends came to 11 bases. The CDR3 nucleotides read TGTGCCAGCAGCATCTACACCGGCTATGGCTACACCTTC. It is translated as CASSIYTGYGYTF.

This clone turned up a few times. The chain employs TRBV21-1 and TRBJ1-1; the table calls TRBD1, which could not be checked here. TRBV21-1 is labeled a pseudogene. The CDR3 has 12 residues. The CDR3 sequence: CASSTKNTEAFF. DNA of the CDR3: TGTGCCAGCAGTACAAAGAACACTGAAGCTTTCTTT.

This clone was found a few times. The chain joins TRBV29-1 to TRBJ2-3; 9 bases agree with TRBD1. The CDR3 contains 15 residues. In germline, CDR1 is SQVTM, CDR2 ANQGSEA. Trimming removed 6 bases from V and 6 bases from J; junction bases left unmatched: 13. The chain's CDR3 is CSVGGTGTRGDTQYF. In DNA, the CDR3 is TGCAGCGTCGGGGGGACAGGGACCCGCGGGGATACGCAGTATTTT.

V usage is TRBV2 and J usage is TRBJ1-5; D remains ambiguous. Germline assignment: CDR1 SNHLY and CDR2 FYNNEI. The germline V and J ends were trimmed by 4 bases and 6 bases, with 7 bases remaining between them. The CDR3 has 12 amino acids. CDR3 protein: CASSGISQPQHF. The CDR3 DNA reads TGTGCCAGCAGTGGGATCTCTCAGCCCCAGCATTTT.